This T cell receptor (beta chain) emerged from a study of blood T cell repertoires in COVID-19 (dated by TCRdb to about 2020). Some background on the complete study: Samples covering the acute and convalescent phases of COVID-19 were provided by collaborators in the United States, Italy and Spain. Deeply sampled blood TCRbeta repertoires from subjects exposed to, actively infected with, or recovered from COVID-19 were included in the dataset. Where available, HLA class I and class II types were taken from metadata supplied by the sample provider and were not determined by assay-based typing. The repertoires were released in a freely available public database meant as a resource for research on the immune response to SARS-CoV-2. The samples were drawn from two sources: the first 160 participants of the ongoing ImmuneRACE study, and 1,000 to 1,500 subjects contributed by 6 global collaborators. The material from the prospective study consisted of cDNA or gDNA derived from T cells, B-cell-depleted T cells, or PBMCs. Sample metadata almost always included a de-identified subject ID, COVID-19 status, age in years and sex.

This clone has a single count. Its antigen target is currently unknown. No base qualities exist here, and no much larger clone lies one base off it. Each collaborating institution followed its own protocols to collect whole blood in K2EDTA tubes. Collaborator samples were shipped for TCRbeta analysis as frozen whole blood, isolated PBMCs, or DNA extracted from either sample type. Trimming takes 2 bases off V and 4 bases off J; junction bases not matched to a gene: 7. Counted from cysteine to phenylalanine, this CDR3 has 18 amino acids. CDR3 DNA is the only sequence kept; it has 54 bases, read in frame from the first base. CDR1 and CDR2 are read off the germline V gene as KGHDR and SFDVKD. Broad study findings and their caveats: The amount of clinical and demographic metadata varied by source and participant and was provided uncurated.

TCRbeta CDR3 regions were amplified from genomic DNA by means of the immunoSEQ Assay, a bias-controlled multiplex PCR. The original methods were these. The number of nucleated cells in each sample was estimated by amplification of reference gene primers within the assay. Sequence reads were collapsed and filtered to measure the absolute abundance of every unique TCRbeta CDR3 rearrangement. Productive Simpson clonality was computed per sample as the square root of Simpson's diversity index over productive rearrangements. Not all clones reach the TCRdb copy of this immuneACCESS table, which keeps in-frame sequences only. Checked studies attribute under half of the gap to unresolved V genes and leave the rest unexplained. V and J calls and clone size are copied from that table; D and trimming were computed from the DNA. The sample has about 35,000 clones on record, around 80% of them singletons. Together, the top ten hold about 38% of the sample.

This clonotype was obtained from a man aged 80 or over with active or convalescent COVID-19. The chain is made from TRBV24-1 and TRBJ2-1, with 13 bases matching TRBD2. Specimen: peripheral blood. The encoded CDR3 is CATSDSRSGLAGYNEQFF. The nucleotide sequence is TGTGCCACCAGTGATTCGCGTTCGGGACTAGCGGGATACAATGAGCAGTTCTTC.